One T cell receptor (beta chain) is described in this entry. Data came from immunoSEQ multiplex PCR; TCRdb stores just in-frame clones and leaves some out. Of roughly 13,000 clones listed, under 95% are singletons. The source of the sample is a study of OX40 agonist ivuxolimab in advanced cancers. Study at large: Prior anti-PD-1, anti-PD-L1 or anti-CTLA-4 therapy was allowed; 40% had some.

The CDR3 is 10 residues long. Trimming took off 11 bases at V and 5 bases at J, with 10 bases between the two ends. Germline V gene lookup returns CDR1 SGHTA and CDR2 FQGNSA. The chain has TRBV7-2 and TRBJ2-7, with D perhaps matching TRBD1 (5 bases). This specimen was CD4+ or CD8+ T cells sorted from blood, taken in a trial of the OX40 agonist ivuxolimab. This clonotype was obtained from an adult with an advanced solid tumor such as melanoma, head and neck, liver or kidney cancer. CDR3 loop: CAAEGDEQYF. DNA for the CDR3: TGTGCCGCGGAAGGGGACGAGCAGTACTTC. Full variable domain (remainder filled in from reference TRBV7-2 and TRBJ2-7): GAGVSQSPSNKVTEKGKDVELRCDPISGHTALYWYRQSLGQGLEFLIYFQGNSAPDKSGLPSDRFSAERTGGSVSTLTIQRTQQEDSAVYLCAAEGDEQYFGPGTRLTVT.